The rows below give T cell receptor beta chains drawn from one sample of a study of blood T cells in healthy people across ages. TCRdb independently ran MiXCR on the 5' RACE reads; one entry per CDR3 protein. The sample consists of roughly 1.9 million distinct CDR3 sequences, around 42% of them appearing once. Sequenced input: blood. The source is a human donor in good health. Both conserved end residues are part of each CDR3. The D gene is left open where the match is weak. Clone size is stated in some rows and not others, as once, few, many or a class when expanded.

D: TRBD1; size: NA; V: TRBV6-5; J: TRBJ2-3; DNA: TGTGCCAGCAGTTATTTCGGGGACAGGGGGCGTTCAGATACGCAGTATTTT; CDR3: CASSYFGDRGRSDTQYF
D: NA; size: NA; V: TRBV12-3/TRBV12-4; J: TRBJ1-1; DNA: TGTGCCAGCAGTTTTGCAGGATTGAGCACTGAAGCTTTCTTT; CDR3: CASSFAGLSTEAFF
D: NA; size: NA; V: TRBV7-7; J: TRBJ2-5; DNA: TGTGCCAGCAGCTTAGGGAGGGCGACCTTACAAGAGACCCAGTACTTC; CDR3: CASSLGRATLQETQYF
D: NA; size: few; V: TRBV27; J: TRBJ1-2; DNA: TGTGCCAGCAGTTACAGACAGTTCTATGGCTACACCTTC; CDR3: CASSYRQFYGYTF
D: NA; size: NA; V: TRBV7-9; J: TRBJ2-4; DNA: TGTGCCAGCAGCTTAGGGTTCAGGGACATTCCGTACTTC; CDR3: CASSLGFRDIPYF
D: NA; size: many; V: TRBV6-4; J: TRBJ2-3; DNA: TGTGCCAGCAGTGCGCAGCCGTCCGGCACAGATACGCAGTATTTT; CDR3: CASSAQPSGTDTQYF
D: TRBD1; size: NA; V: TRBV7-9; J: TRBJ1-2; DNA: TGTGCCAGCAGCTCTCGAGACAGGGCCGGGGATGGCTACACCTTC; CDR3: CASSSRDRAGDGYTF
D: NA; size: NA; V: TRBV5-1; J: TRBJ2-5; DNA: TGCGCCTGCAGCTTTACGGACCGGTACCAAGAGACCCAGTACTTC; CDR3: CACSFTDRYQETQYF
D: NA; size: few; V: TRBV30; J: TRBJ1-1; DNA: TGTGCCTGGAGTGTAGACAGGAACACTGAAGCTTTCTTT; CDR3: CAWSVDRNTEAFF
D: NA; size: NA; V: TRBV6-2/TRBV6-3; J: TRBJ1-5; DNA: TGTGCCAGCAGTTACGTTTATCAACAGCCCCAGCATTTT; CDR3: CASSYVYQQPQHF